The source of this T cell receptor beta chain is a study of T cell responses to AZD1222 COVID-19 vaccine. Study-wide background: Second-dose schedules of about 4 or about 12 weeks were combined. Overall study findings and caveats: Clonal diversity may have been underestimated in mostly white British donors. Seropositive AZD1222 recipients at baseline numbered only six or seven.

This clone was found a few times. Its matching antigen is unknown. Germline V gene data show CDR1 as MNHEY and CDR2 as SMNVEV (reference sequence). CDR3 length: 17 residues. With 3 bases removed from V and 6 bases from J, the gap between germline ends came to 24 bases. The protocol was immunoSEQ multiplex PCR, while the TCRdb copy is restricted to in-frame clones and leaves out a portion. Of about 140,000 clones in the sample, about 89% were seen once. Material: peripheral blood, obtained on day 0 of AZD1222 vaccination. J is TRBJ2-7 and V is TRBV27, with unresolved D. The clonotype comes from an adult in good health. CDR3 nucleotides: TGTGCCAGCAGTTTTAGGGATTATGGGCAGCTGAGGCCCGAGCAGTACTTC. It specifies CASSFRDYGQLRPEQYF.